One and the same sample provided the 13 T cell receptor beta chains below, sequenced in a study of blood T cells in healthy people across ages. It was with a sample-barcoded 5' primer and a J-beta primer mix that a second PCR of about 6 to 11 cycles was run. One entry per CDR3 protein results from TCRdb running MiXCR on the 5' RACE reads. The sample includes 1.8 million or so distinct CDR3 sequences, about two fifths seen only once; the top ten take 20% to 25%. The material sequenced was blood. Every receptor here comes from a human donor in good health.

V is TRBV12-3 or TRBV12-4 and J is TRBJ1-2; D ambiguous. With 4 bases removed from V and 7 bases from J, the gap between germline ends came to 13 bases. The CDR3 totals 13 residues. CDR3 protein: CASSYGVLSGYTF. The CDR3 region has the DNA TGTGCCAGCAGTTATGGAGTTTTGAGTGGCTACACCTTC.

This rearrangement joins TRBV29-1 to TRBJ1-3; D unclear. Trimming shortened V by 5 bases and J by 4 bases, and 9 bases separated the two germline ends. This CDR3 is 12 amino acids long. Germline loops: CDR1 SQVTM, CDR2 ANQGSEA. The CDR3 DNA is TGCAGCGTTCGGGGATCCGGAAACACCATATATTTT. The encoded protein is CSVRGSGNTIYF.

Many counts were recorded for this clonotype. The V gene is TRBV4-2, the J gene TRBJ2-5; no reliable D call. V gave up 0 bases and J gave up 3 bases, with 11 bases separating them. The CDR3 consists of 15 residues. Germline V gene data show CDR1 as LGHNA and CDR2 as YNFKEQ. The CDR3 region is CASSQDPGYEETQYF. The CDR3 DNA is TGTGCCAGCAGCCAAGATCCCGGTTATGAAGAGACCCAGTACTTC.

Only a few counts were recorded for this clonotype. This chain uses TRBV7-6 with TRBJ1-4; D gene uncertain. The CDR3 covers 14 residues. Germline lookup yields CDR1 SGHVS and CDR2 FNYEAQ. Trimming took off 1 base at V and 5 bases at J, with 8 bases between the two ends. CDR3: CASSLGADNEKLFF. The CDR3 DNA reads as TGTGCCAGCAGCTTAGGAGCGGACAATGAAAAACTGTTTTTT.

This clonotype was found a few times. V is TRBV7-2 and J is TRBJ2-7; no clear D. Between the trimmed V and J ends, which lost 5 bases and 3 bases, there was a span of 11 bases. Looked up from germline, CDR1 is SGHTA and CDR2 is FQGNSA. This CDR3 has 13 amino acids. The CDR3 sequence: CASSESEYYEQYF. Here the CDR3 DNA reads TGTGCCAGCAGCGAGTCGGAGTACTACGAGCAGTACTTC.

The chain recombines TRBV5-5 with TRBJ2-1; weak D call: TRBD2 (5 bases). The CDR3 consists of 16 residues. Germline V CDR1 and CDR2: SGHKS, YYEKEE (reference sequence). V lost 0 bases to trimming and J lost 4 bases, with 14 bases between them. In nucleotides, the CDR3 is TGTGCCAGCAGCTTGGATCTGCTCGGGGTTTACAATGAGCAGTTCTTC. Translating it yields CASSLDLLGVYNEQFF.

The rearrangement links TRBV29-1 to TRBJ1-2, with TRBD1 as a possible D gene (5 bases). Trimming shortened V by 3 bases and J by 4 bases, and 18 bases separated the two germline ends. There are 15 residues in the CDR3. CDR1 SQVTM and CDR2 ANQGSEA come from the germline V gene. CDR3 region: CSVERGPEGTYGYTF. In DNA, the CDR3 is TGCAGCGTTGAGAGGGGCCCGGAAGGGACCTATGGCTACACCTTC.

Only a few counts were recorded for this clonotype. The gene calls are TRBV20-1 and TRBJ2-1; 13 bases fit TRBD2. The CDR3 extends over 18 amino acids. Germline lookup yields CDR1 DFQATT and CDR2 SNEGSKA (reference sequence). J lost 0 bases, V lost 6 bases, and 11 bases had no gene match. In DNA form, the CDR3 reads TGCAGTGCCCTCACGACTAGCGGGGGGCTTAGCTCCTACAATGAGCAGTTCTTC. Residues: CSALTTSGGLSSYNEQFF.

Comments on this clonotype: One end of the junction does not line up with germline, which may come from a read error. The chain couples TRBV20-1 to TRBJ1-1, with D unresolved. The CDR3 is made up of 13 amino acids. CDR1 is DFQATT, CDR2 SNEGSKA, per germline (reference sequence). The CDR3 loop is CSTRTSAGTEAFF. The DNA for the CDR3 is TGCAGTACTAGAACGAGCGCGGGCACTGAAGCTTTCTTT.

This rearrangement joins TRBV20-1 to TRBJ1-4; a weak D match, TRBD1 (5 bases). The CDR3 sequence is 14 residues long. The V end was cut by 5 bases, the J end by 7 bases, with 17 bases between. Germline-derived CDR1 and CDR2 are DFQATT and SNEGSKA (reference sequence). The CDR3 is CSAGLPAGIEKLFF. The DNA of the CDR3 is TGCAGTGCTGGGCTTCCGGCAGGGATTGAAAAACTGTTTTTT.

The rearrangement uses TRBV7-2 and TRBJ2-5; D gene ambiguous. CDR3 size: 14 residues. CDR1 is SGHTA, CDR2 FQGNSA, per germline. Trimming removed 1 base at V and 11 bases at J, with 17 bases between. The CDR3, as DNA: TGTGCCAGCAGCTTAGGGCGCTCACCCCTCGTGCAGTACTTC. Translated, it gives CASSLGRSPLVQYF.

A note on this clonotype: Relative to the germline gene, one junction end is altered; a read error may explain this. The chain combines TRBV27 with TRBJ2-1; 7 bases map to TRBD1. The CDR3 is 14 amino acids. The germline V gene has CDR1 MNHEY and CDR2 SMNVEV (reference sequence). The CDR3 DNA is TGTGCCAACAGTTTCACACGACAGGGTTATGAGCAGTTCTTC. This sequence encodes CANSFTRQGYEQFF.

The gene calls are TRBV7-8 and TRBJ2-5, with a possible D match to TRBD2 (5 bases). Germline V gene data show CDR1 as SGHVS and CDR2 as FQNEAQ. The CDR3 covers 16 residues. V lost 1 base and J 4 bases, leaving 16 bases between the germline ends. CDR3 in amino acids: CASSLVSLRGSETQYF. The CDR3 nucleotides are TGTGCCAGCAGCTTAGTGTCCCTGAGAGGGTCAGAGACCCAGTACTTC.